Listed below are T cell receptor beta chains from one sample, sequenced in a study of T cells in Graves' hyperthyroidism and ophthalmopathy. MiXCR was run by TCRdb on the multiplex PCR reads, yielding one entry per CDR3 protein. The table lists about 640,000 distinct CDR3 sequences, 13% to 15% of them singletons. Material: blood. All receptors derive from a woman aged 50 to 60 with Graves' ophthalmopathy. Both conserved end residues are part of each CDR3. D genes are given only for firm matches. For some rows the clone size is stated as once, few or many, or as a class when expanded; others skip it.

d_gene,abundance,v_gene,j_gene,CDR3nt,CDR3aa
-,-,TRBV4-3,TRBJ1-2,TGCGCCAGCAGCCAAGTGACGGACTATGGCTACACCTTC,CASSQVTDYGYTF
-,many,TRBV28,TRBJ2-7,TGTGCCAGCAGTCGTCCCTACGAGCAGTACTTC,CASSRPYEQYF
-,-,TRBV15,TRBJ1-3,TGTGCCACCAGCAGAGATATGGGAGACACCATATATTTT,CATSRDMGDTIYF
TRBD1,-,TRBV5-1,TRBJ1-4,TGCGCCAGCACTACGGGACAGGGGGCGTTTGTTGGTGAAAAACTGTTTTTT,CASTTGQGAFVGEKLFF
-,many,TRBV30,TRBJ1-5,TGTGCCTGGAGTGAGGGTAGCAATCAGCCCCAGCATTTT,CAWSEGSNQPQHF
-,many,TRBV7-2,TRBJ2-3,TGTGCCAGCGGGTTTACAGATACGCAGTATTTT,CASGFTDTQYF
-,many,TRBV28,TRBJ2-3,TGTGCCAGCAGTTTAAGATACCCATCCACAGATACGCAGTATTTT,CASSLRYPSTDTQYF
-,many,TRBV28,TRBJ1-4,TGTGCCAGCAGCTCTAATATGGGACTTATTGAAAAACTGTTTTTT,CASSSNMGLIEKLFF
-,-,TRBV29-1,TRBJ1-2,TGCAGCGTTGAATCGGGCAGCTATGGCTACACCTTC,CSVESGSYGYTF
-,many,TRBV5-1,TRBJ1-2,TGCGCCAGCAGCCTCGAGAGGGACTATGGCTACACCTTC,CASSLERDYGYTF
-,-,TRBV20-1,TRBJ1-5,TGCAGTGCTACACAGGGAGGGGGCAATCAGCCCCAGCATTTT,CSATQGGGNQPQHF
-,-,TRBV28,TRBJ2-4,TGTGCCAGCAGTTTACAAGGATTGGCCAAAAACATTCAGTACTTC,CASSLQGLAKNIQYF
TRBD2,many,TRBV11-2,TRBJ2-5,TGTGCCAGCAGCCAGCTAGCGGGAGTTCGGGAGACCCAGTACTTC,CASSQLAGVRETQYF
-,-,TRBV4-1,TRBJ1-5,TGCGCCAGCAGCCAAGATCCTACAGGCTCCAATCAGCCCCAGCATTTT,CASSQDPTGSNQPQHF
-,few,TRBV4-2,TRBJ2-3,TGCGCCAGCAGCCAAGATGTAGCGGCTGGGACAGATACGCAGTATTTT,CASSQDVAAGTDTQYF
-,many,TRBV9,TRBJ1-1,TGTGCCAGCAGCGTAGCGGTATTTAACACTGAAGCTTTCTTT,CASSVAVFNTEAFF
TRBD2,-,TRBV28,TRBJ2-3,TGTGCCAGCAGACCCGGGACTAGCGCGTTGGGCTCTACGCAGTATTTT,CASRPGTSALGSTQYF
-,few,TRBV4-3,TRBJ2-3,TGCGCCAGCAGCCAAGATCATAGTTTAAGCGGGTCGGACAGCTACACAGATACGCAGTATTTT,CASSQDHSLSGSDSYTDTQYF
-,-,TRBV5-1,TRBJ2-2,TGCGCCAGCAGCTTGTCCGGGACTGGGCTAGGCACCGGGGAGCTGTTTTTT,CASSLSGTGLGTGELFF
-,many,TRBV27,TRBJ2-5,TGTGCCAGCGGACATACAACGGAGTGGACCCAAGAGACCCAGTACTTC,CASGHTTEWTQETQYF
TRBD2,many,TRBV5-8,TRBJ2-1,TGTGCCAGCAGCTTGCGCCCCAGCGGGAGGGCCGGTGAGCAGTTCTTC,CASSLRPSGRAGEQFF
TRBD1,-,TRBV13,TRBJ2-1,TGCGCCAGCAGCCAGTATACAGGGGGCTCCTACAATGAGCAGTTCTTC,CASSQYTGGSYNEQFF
-,many,TRBV30,TRBJ2-1,TGTGCCTGGGGGGTGTCTAGTCAGGACAATGAGCAGTTCTTC,CAWGVSSQDNEQFF
TRBD1,many,TRBV11-1,TRBJ2-7,TGTGCCAGCAGCCTCGCGGACAGGGGAATCTACGAGCAGTACTTC,CASSLADRGIYEQYF
-,many,TRBV10-3,TRBJ1-2,TGTGCCATCAGTCGACCTGACGAAAACTATGGCTACACCTTC,CAISRPDENYGYTF
-,few,TRBV18,TRBJ2-2,TGTGCCAGCTCACCTACCCAGCGGGCGGACACCGGGGAGCTGTTTTTT,CASSPTQRADTGELFF
TRBD2,-,TRBV7-3,TRBJ2-1,TGTGCCAGCAGCTCCCAAAGCGGGATCTCAAATGAGCAGTTCTTC,CASSSQSGISNEQFF
-,-,TRBV9,TRBJ2-7,TGTGCCAGCAGCCCGTCCGGCGGGGTAAGGTCCTACGAGCAGTACTTC,CASSPSGGVRSYEQYF